A single sample gave rise to the 26 T cell receptor beta chains below, sequenced in a study of T cell repertoires in cytomegalovirus infection (dated by TCRdb to the late 2010s). Sequencing relied on an Illumina HiSeq 1500. Using fastp trimming at Q25 and MiXCR clonotype assembly, TCRdb reanalyzed the public sequencing data and kept in-frame beta chains. All rows with the same CDR3 protein become a single entry with the most common DNA and genes. This sample holds 50,000 or so distinct CDR3 sequences; around 18% were observed only once. About 68% of the sample lies in the top ten. The treatment or condition label on this specimen signifies: in vitro stimulation with specific CMV peptide epitopes to enrich CMV-specific T cells. No antigen has been assigned to these receptors. Material: CD8+ T cells from cultured PBMCs, obtained from culture after CMV antigen stimulation. The receptor set was obtained from a human donor in good health (CMV status not recorded). Some clones in this sample may be carry-over from other donors' samples.

The chain carries TRBV7-8 and TRBJ2-3; perhaps TRBD1 as D (6 bases). Trimming removed 4 bases at V and 2 bases at J, with 16 bases between. The CDR3 totals 16 residues. From germline, CDR1 is SGHVS and CDR2 FQNEAQ. The CDR3: CASSSSTGTLTDTQYF. The DNA of the CDR3 is TGTGCCAGCAGCTCGAGTACAGGGACGCTCACAGATACGCAGTATTTT.

The chain is built from TRBV2 and TRBJ2-3, with 11 bases aligning to TRBD2. This CDR3 comprises 16 residues. Germline CDR1 SNHLY, CDR2 FYNNEI. V lost 5 bases to trimming and J lost 5 bases; unmatched junction nucleotides: 9. The CDR3 is CASSHTSGGDGDTQYF. The CDR3 DNA sequence: TGTGCCAGCAGTCATACTAGCGGGGGAGACGGAGATACGCAGTATTTT.

The rearrangement joins TRBV2 to TRBJ2-1, with 11 bases lining up with TRBD2. Germline lookup yields CDR1 SNHLY and CDR2 FYNNEI. V was clipped by 5 bases and J by 5 bases; unmatched bases: 5. This CDR3 is built from 15 residues. CDR3 amino acids: CASSLSSGRNNEQFF. In DNA form, the CDR3 reads TGTGCCAGCAGTCTTTCTAGCGGGAGGAACAATGAGCAGTTCTTC.

The V and J genes are TRBV20-1 and TRBJ2-5, with D perhaps matching TRBD2 (6 bases). Trimming took off 0 bases at V and 0 bases at J, with 14 bases between the two ends. CDR3 size: 16 residues. The germline V gene encodes CDR1 DFQATT and CDR2 SNEGSKA (reference sequence). This CDR3 reads CSARDNSGWDQETQYF. The CDR3 nucleotides are TGCAGTGCTAGAGATAATAGCGGATGGGACCAAGAGACCCAGTACTTC.

In its sample, this clonotype was seen a few times. The CDR3 DNA reads as TGTGCCAGCAGCCCGGGACAGTACTATGGCTACACCTTC. As protein: CASSPGQYYGYTF. The chain combines TRBV7-2 with TRBJ1-2, with TRBD1 identical over 7 bases. The CDR3 runs 13 residues. CDR1 SGHTA and CDR2 FQGNSA come from the germline V gene. Losses at the gene ends were 5 bases for V and 3 bases for J; bases not matched to a gene: 3.

In its sample, this clonotype was seen a few times. V gene TRBV6-5 combines with J gene TRBJ1-1, with D maybe TRBD1 (6 bases). The CDR3 is made up of 15 amino acids. CDR1 and CDR2 (germline): MNHEY, SVGAGI. V gave up 0 bases and J gave up 4 bases, with 12 bases separating them. The CDR3 is CASSYSAGVGTEAFF. CDR3 bases: TGTGCCAGCAGTTACTCGGCAGGGGTAGGCACTGAAGCTTTCTTT.

The sample holds many counts of this clonotype. V is TRBV6-5 and J is TRBJ1-2; D is unresolved. The CDR3 consists of 14 residues. With 8 bases removed from V and 6 bases from J, the gap between germline ends came to 19 bases. Germline-derived CDR1 and CDR2 are MNHEY and SVGAGI. The CDR3 is CASPYRCKGDGYTF. CDR3 DNA: TGTGCCAGCCCCTACCGCTGCAAGGGAGATGGCTACACCTTC.

This clonotype appeared a single time. Because the CDR3 is missing its conserved closing phenylalanine or tryptophan, this is likely a read error. The rearrangement joins TRBV7-2 to TRBJ1-5, with 9 bases identical to TRBD1. The CDR3 spans 15 residues. Trimming cost V 6 bases and J 4 bases; bases outside gene matches: 7. Germline CDR1 reads SGHTA; CDR2 reads FQGNSA. CDR3 DNA: TGTACCAGCAGTCGGGGACAGGGCCCAAATCAGCCCCAGCATTTA. This translates into CTSSRGQGPNQPQHL.

This clonotype occurred many times. The chain combines TRBV20-1 with TRBJ1-4, with a weak D call TRBD1 (6 bases). CDR1 and CDR2 from the germline V gene are DFQATT and SNEGSKA (reference sequence). V was trimmed by 5 bases and J by 7 bases, leaving 17 bases between them. The CDR3 consists of 14 residues. The DNA for the CDR3 is TGCAGTGCTCGTGTAGGGGGAAGGAGTGAAAAACTGTTTTTT. It yields the protein CSARVGGRSEKLFF.

Only a few counts were recorded for this clonotype. This rearrangement joins TRBV28 to TRBJ2-7, with D tentatively TRBD2 (5 bases). Trimming pared 3 bases from V and 4 bases from J, leaving 10 bases between. Germline CDR1 MDHEN, CDR2 SYDVKM. This CDR3 spans 13 amino acids. The CDR3 is CASSFNGGYEQYF. The DNA of the CDR3 is TGTGCCAGCAGTTTTAACGGAGGATACGAGCAGTACTTC.

The gene calls are TRBV29-1 and TRBJ2-7; possibly TRBD1 for D (7 bases). Germline-derived CDR1 and CDR2 are SQVTM and ANQGSEA. V lost 3 bases, J lost 5 bases, and 11 bases lay in between. This CDR3 spans 12 amino acids. DNA for the CDR3: TGCAGCGTTGACGGAGGGGGCGACGAGCAGTACTTC. It yields the protein CSVDGGGDEQYF.

This clonotype showed up many times. The chain joins TRBV7-3 to TRBJ1-1, with 10 bases fitting TRBD1. The V and J ends lost 6 bases and 4 bases, in that order; junction bases with no gene match: 2. Germline CDR1 is SGHTA and CDR2 is FQGTGA. The CDR3 totals 13 residues. The CDR3 sequence: CASRRDRGTEAFF. In nucleotides, the CDR3 is TGTGCCAGCAGACGGGACAGGGGCACTGAAGCTTTCTTT.

This clonotype showed up many times. The chain links TRBV27 to TRBJ2-1, with D possibly matching TRBD2 (6 bases). Germline V gene sequence: CDR1 MNHEY, CDR2 SMNVEV (reference sequence). The length of the CDR3 is 14 residues. Trimming removed 2 bases from V and 7 bases from J, with 12 bases in between. The CDR3 protein is CASSLGGNSNEQFF. In nucleotides, the CDR3 is TGTGCCAGCAGTTTAGGCGGGAATTCGAATGAGCAGTTCTTC.

CDR3 in amino acids: CASSSLTNTDTQYF. The CDR3, as DNA: TGTGCCAGCAGTTCCCTCACTAACACAGATACGCAGTATTTT. The chain carries TRBV28 and TRBJ2-3; D is unclear. The CDR3 is made up of 14 amino acids. V lost 4 bases, J lost 2 bases, and 10 bases lay in between. The germline CDR1 and CDR2 sequences are MDHEN and SYDVKM.

This clonotype appeared a few times. The chain carries TRBV6-6 and TRBJ1-2; perhaps TRBD1 as D (5 bases). V was shortened by 8 bases and J by 1 base, with 11 bases between the two germline ends. CDR1 is MNHNY, CDR2 SVGAGI, per germline (reference sequence). This CDR3 is built from 13 residues. The CDR3: CASGDGGNYGYTF. CDR3 nucleotide sequence: TGTGCCAGCGGGGACGGCGGTAACTATGGCTACACCTTC.

This clonotype turned up a few times. The chain joins TRBV9 to TRBJ2-1; D is unresolved. CDR3 length equals 11 residues. Trimming left V 7 bases short and J 8 bases short, with 10 bases between. Germline assignment: CDR1 SGDLS and CDR2 YYNGEE. The CDR3 nucleotides are TGTGCCAGCGGAACAAGCCATGAGCAGTTCTTC. Protein product: CASGTSHEQFF. Combining the CDR3 with reference TRBV9 and TRBJ2-1 gives the whole variable domain DSGVTQTPKHLITATGQRVTLRCSPRSGDLSVYWYQQSLDQGLQFLIQYYNGEERAKGNILERFSAQQFPDLHSELNLSSLELGDSALYFCASGTSHEQFFGPGTRLTVL.

This clonotype was counted only a few times. The V gene is TRBV6-2 or TRBV6-3, the J gene TRBJ2-7, with 10 bases aligning to TRBD1. The CDR3 is 15 residues long. J gave up 4 bases and V 4 bases, and 7 bases lay outside the gene matches. The germline CDR1 and CDR2 sequences are MNHEY and SVGEGT. The CDR3: CASSFSGDRGYEQYF. CDR3 nucleotide sequence: TGTGCCAGCAGTTTCTCGGGGGACAGGGGTTACGAGCAGTACTTC.

This chain connects TRBV12-3 or TRBV12-4 to TRBJ2-7; TRBD1 or TRBD2 may be the D gene (5 bases each). The CDR3 consists of 14 residues. V lost 6 bases and J 9 bases, leaving 21 bases between the germline ends. The CDR3 bases are TGTGCCAGCAGACGCGCCGGGACCTCGCATGGGCAGTACTTC. Its translation: CASRRAGTSHGQYF.

In this sample, this clonotype turned up a few times. One end of the junction does not line up with germline, which may come from a read error. The chain links TRBV14 to TRBJ1-4; D gene unclear. CDR3 size: 9 residues. The germline gives CDR1 SGHDN, CDR2 FVKESK. The CDR3 coding sequence is TGTGCCAGCAGCCAAGATTGTGTTTTT. Encoded protein: CASSQDCVF.

This clonotype was recorded many times. V and J are TRBV5-6 and TRBJ1-2, with D unresolved. Germline values: CDR1 SGHDT, CDR2 YYEEEE. The V end was cut by 4 bases, the J end by 8 bases, with 18 bases between. CDR3 length equals 14 residues. As DNA, the CDR3 is TGTGCCAGCAGCCCCACGCCGGGCCGTTTCGGCTACACCTTC. It specifies CASSPTPGRFGYTF. Looking up the rest from reference TRBV5-6 and TRBJ1-2 gives the full variable domain: DAGVTQSPTHLIKTRGQQVTLRCSPKSGHDTVSWYQQALGQGPQFIFQYYEEEERQRGNFPDRFSGHQFPNYSSELNVNALLLGDSALYLCASSPTPGRFGYTFGSGTRLTVV.

There are a few counts of this clonotype. This chain joins TRBV7-2 and TRBJ2-1; no clear D. The V end was cut by 7 bases, the J end by 4 bases, with 17 bases between. CDR1 and CDR2 from the germline V gene are SGHTA and FQGNSA. The CDR3 runs to 15 residues. CDR3 loop: CASTPEAPTYNEQFF. The CDR3 bases are TGTGCCAGCACCCCCGAGGCCCCAACTTACAATGAGCAGTTCTTC.

The V call is TRBV7-2, the J call TRBJ2-7; D might be TRBD2 (6 bases). Germline V gene data show CDR1 as SGHTA and CDR2 as FQGNSA. The ends were cut back, 5 bases at V and 5 bases at J, with 31 bases in the middle. The CDR3 totals 19 residues. The CDR3 nucleotides are TGTGCCAGCAGCCTCCAGAGAGTCAGAGGGGACTTCCAACCCCACGAGCAGTACTTC. Translating gives CASSLQRVRGDFQPHEQYF.

This rearrangement joins TRBV6-5 to TRBJ2-3; 9 bases are a match to TRBD2. The germline gives CDR1 MNHEY, CDR2 SVGAGI. This CDR3 region has 13 residues. V was pared by 2 bases and J by 9 bases, with 3 bases of the junction left unmatched. In nucleotides, the CDR3 is TGTGCCAGCAGTTACGCGGGGGGGCAAACGCAGTATTTT. This codes for CASSYAGGQTQYF.

This clonotype was seen a handful of times. The chain uses TRBV12-3 or TRBV12-4 and TRBJ2-1; no reliable D call. This CDR3 comprises 13 residues. Trimming shortened V by 3 bases and J by 7 bases, and 10 bases separated the two germline ends. CDR3 region: CASSLELGNEQFF. Written as DNA, the CDR3 is TGTGCCAGCAGTTTGGAATTAGGTAATGAGCAGTTCTTC.

This clonotype was counted at least ten times. V and J are TRBV29-1 and TRBJ2-1; 9 bases align to TRBD1. Germline CDR1 SQVTM, CDR2 ANQGSEA. Germline trimming cut 1 base from V and 0 bases from J; bases unmatched to any gene: 4. The CDR3 totals 16 residues. CDR3 sequence (DNA): TGCAGCGTTGAAGGGAGGACAGGGGCCTCCTACAATGAGCAGTTCTTC. This gives the protein CSVEGRTGASYNEQFF.

The V and J genes are TRBV7-4 and TRBJ2-1; either TRBD1 or TRBD2 may supply D (5 bases each). Trimming pared 1 base from V and 12 bases from J, leaving 7 bases between. CDR3 length: 11 amino acids. Germline CDR1 and CDR2: SGHVT and SQSDAQ. CDR3 amino acids: CASSLGDLQFF. In nucleotides, the CDR3 is TGTGCCAGCAGCTTAGGGGACCTGCAGTTCTTC. Full variable domain (missing parts from reference TRBV7-4 and TRBJ2-1): GAGVSQSPRYKVAKRGRDVALRCDSISGHVTLYWYRQTLGQGSEVLTYSQSDAQRDKSGRPSGRFSAERPERSVSTLKIQRTEQGDSAVYLCASSLGDLQFFGPGTRLTVL.